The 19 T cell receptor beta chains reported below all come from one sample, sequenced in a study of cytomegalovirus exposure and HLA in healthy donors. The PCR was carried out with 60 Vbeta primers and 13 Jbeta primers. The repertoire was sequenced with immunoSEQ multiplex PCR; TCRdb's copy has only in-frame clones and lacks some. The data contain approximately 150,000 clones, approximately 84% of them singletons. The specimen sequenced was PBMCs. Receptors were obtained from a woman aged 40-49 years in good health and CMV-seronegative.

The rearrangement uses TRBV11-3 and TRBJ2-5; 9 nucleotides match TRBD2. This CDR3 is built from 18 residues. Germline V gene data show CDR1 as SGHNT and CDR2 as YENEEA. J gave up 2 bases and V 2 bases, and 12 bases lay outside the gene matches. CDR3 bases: TGTGCCAGCAGCTTATTGGGGAGGGAGCGGGAGGCTCAAGAGACCCAGTACTTC. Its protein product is CASSLLGREREAQETQYF.

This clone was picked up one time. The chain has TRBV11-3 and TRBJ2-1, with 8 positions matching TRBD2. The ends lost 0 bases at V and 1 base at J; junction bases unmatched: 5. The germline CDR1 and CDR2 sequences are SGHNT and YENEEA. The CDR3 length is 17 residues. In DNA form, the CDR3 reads TGTGCCAGCAGCTTAGATCGGGGGGGGATATCCTACAATGAGCAGTTCTTC. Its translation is CASSLDRGGISYNEQFF.

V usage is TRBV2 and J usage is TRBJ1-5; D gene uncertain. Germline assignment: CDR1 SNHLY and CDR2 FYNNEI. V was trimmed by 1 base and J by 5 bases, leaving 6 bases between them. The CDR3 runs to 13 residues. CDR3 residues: CASSEGLYQPQHF. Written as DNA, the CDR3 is TGTGCCAGCAGTGAAGGTCTTTATCAGCCCCAGCATTTT. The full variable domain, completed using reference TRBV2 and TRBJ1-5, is EPEVTQTPSHQVTQMGQEVILRCVPISNHLYFYWYRQILGQKVEFLVSFYNNEISEKSEIFDDQFSVERPDGSNFTLKIRSTKLEDSAMYFCASSEGLYQPQHFGDGTRLSIL.

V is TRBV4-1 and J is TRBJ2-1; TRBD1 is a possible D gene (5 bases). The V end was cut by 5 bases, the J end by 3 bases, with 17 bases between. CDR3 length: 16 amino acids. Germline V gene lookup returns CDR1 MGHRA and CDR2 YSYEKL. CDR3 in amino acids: CASSDAQGPYYNEQFF. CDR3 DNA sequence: TGCGCCAGCAGCGACGCCCAGGGCCCTTACTACAATGAGCAGTTCTTC.

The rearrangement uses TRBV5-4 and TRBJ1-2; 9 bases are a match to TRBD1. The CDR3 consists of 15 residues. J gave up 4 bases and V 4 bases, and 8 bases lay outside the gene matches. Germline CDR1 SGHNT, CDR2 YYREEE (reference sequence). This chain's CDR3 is CASSRDREIVYGYTF. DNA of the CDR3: TGTGCCAGCAGCCGGGACAGGGAGATCGTCTATGGCTACACCTTC.

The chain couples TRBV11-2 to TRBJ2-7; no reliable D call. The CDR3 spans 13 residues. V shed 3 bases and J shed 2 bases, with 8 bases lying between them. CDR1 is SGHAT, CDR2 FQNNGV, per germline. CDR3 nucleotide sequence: TGTGCCAGCAGCTTCGGTCTGGCCTACGAGCAGTACTTC. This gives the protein CASSFGLAYEQYF. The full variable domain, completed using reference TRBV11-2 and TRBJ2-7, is EAGVAQSPRYKIIEKRQSVAFWCNPISGHATLYWYQQILGQGPKLLIQFQNNGVVDDSQLPKDRFSAERLKGVDSTLKIQPAKLEDSAVYLCASSFGLAYEQYFGPGTRLTVT.

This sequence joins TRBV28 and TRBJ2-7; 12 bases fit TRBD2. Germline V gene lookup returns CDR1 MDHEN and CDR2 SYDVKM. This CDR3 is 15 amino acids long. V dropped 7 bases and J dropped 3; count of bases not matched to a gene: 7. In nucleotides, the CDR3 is TGTGCCAGCACAAAAGGACTAGCGGGGCTCTACGAGCAGTACTTC. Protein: CASTKGLAGLYEQYF.

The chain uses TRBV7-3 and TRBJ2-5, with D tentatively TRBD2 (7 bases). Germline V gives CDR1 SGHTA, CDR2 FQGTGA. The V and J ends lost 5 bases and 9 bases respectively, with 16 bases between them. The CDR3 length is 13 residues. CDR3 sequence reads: CASSHLRGGAQYF. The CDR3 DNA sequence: TGTGCCAGCAGCCATCTCAGGGGAGGGGCCCAGTACTTC.

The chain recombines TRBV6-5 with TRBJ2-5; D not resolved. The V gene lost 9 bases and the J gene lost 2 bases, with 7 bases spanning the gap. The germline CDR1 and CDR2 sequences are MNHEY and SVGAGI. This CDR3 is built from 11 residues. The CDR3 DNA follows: TGTGCCAGTCGGCGGCAAGAGACCCAGTACTTC. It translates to CASRRQETQYF.

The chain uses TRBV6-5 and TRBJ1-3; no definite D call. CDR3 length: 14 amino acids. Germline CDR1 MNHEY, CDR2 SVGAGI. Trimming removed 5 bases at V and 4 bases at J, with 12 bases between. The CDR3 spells CASSTPSAGNTIYF. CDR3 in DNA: TGTGCCAGCAGTACCCCTTCAGCGGGAAACACCATATATTTT.

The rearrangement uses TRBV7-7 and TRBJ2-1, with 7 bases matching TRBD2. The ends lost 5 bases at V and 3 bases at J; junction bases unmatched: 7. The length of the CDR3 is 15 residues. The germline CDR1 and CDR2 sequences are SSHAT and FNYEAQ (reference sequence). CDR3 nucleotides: TGTGCCAGCAGCCAGACGGGAGGCGGCTACAATGAGCAGTTCTTC. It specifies CASSQTGGGYNEQFF.

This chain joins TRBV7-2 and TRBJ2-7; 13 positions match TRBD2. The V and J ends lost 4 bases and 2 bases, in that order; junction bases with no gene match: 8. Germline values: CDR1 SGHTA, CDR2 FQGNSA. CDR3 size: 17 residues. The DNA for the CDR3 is TGTGCCAGCAGCTCTCAGGTCGGACTAGCGGGAGCCTACGAGCAGTACTTC. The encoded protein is CASSSQVGLAGAYEQYF.

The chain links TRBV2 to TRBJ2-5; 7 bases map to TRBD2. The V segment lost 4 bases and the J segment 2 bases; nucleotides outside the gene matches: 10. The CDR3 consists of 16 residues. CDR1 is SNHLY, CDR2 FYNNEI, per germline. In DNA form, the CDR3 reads TGTGCCAGCAGTGGCCCGCGGGGGAGCTTACAAGAGACCCAGTACTTC. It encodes CASSGPRGSLQETQYF.

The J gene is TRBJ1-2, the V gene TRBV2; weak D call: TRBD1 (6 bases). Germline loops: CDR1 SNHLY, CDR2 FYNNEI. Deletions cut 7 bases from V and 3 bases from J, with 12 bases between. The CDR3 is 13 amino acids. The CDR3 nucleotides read TGTGCCAGCATGACAGGTGGGGACTATGGCTACACCTTC. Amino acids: CASMTGGDYGYTF.

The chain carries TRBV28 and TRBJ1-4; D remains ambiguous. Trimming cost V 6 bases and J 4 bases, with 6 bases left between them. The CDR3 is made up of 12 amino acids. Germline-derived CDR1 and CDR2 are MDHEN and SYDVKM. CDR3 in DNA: TGTGCCAGCAGGTCCCTTAATGAAAAACTGTTTTTT. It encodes CASRSLNEKLFF.

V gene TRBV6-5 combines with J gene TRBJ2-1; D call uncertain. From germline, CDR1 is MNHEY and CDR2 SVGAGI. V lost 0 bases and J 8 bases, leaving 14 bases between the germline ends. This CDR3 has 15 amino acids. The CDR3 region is CASSYSSPPGDEQFF. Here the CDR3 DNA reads TGTGCCAGCAGTTACTCGAGTCCTCCAGGCGATGAGCAGTTCTTC.

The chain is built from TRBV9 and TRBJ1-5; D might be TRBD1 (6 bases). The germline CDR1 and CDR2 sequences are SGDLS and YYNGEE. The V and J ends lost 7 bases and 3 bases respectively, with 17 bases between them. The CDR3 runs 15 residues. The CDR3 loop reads CASAPGASNNQPQHF. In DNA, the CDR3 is TGTGCCAGCGCCCCAGGGGCTTCTAACAATCAGCCCCAGCATTTT.

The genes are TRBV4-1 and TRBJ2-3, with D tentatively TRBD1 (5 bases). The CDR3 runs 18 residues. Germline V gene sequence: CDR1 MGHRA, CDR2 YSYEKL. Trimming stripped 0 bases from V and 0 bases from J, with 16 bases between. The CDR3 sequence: CASSQDRGRGESTDTQYF. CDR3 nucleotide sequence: TGCGCCAGCAGCCAAGATAGGGGTAGAGGAGAGAGCACAGATACGCAGTATTTT.

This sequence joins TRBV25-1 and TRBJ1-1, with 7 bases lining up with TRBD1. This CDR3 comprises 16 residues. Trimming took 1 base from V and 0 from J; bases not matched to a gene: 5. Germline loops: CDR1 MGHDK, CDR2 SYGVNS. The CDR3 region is CASSELGDSMNTEAFF. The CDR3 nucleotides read TGTGCCAGCAGTGAATTAGGGGACAGCATGAACACTGAAGCTTTCTTT. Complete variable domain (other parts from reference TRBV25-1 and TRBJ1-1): EADIYQTPRYLVIGTGKKITLECSQTMGHDKMYWYQQDPGMELHLIHYSYGVNSTEKGDLSSESTVSRIRTEHFPLTLESARPSHTSQYLCASSELGDSMNTEAFFGQGTRLTVV.